This T cell receptor beta chain was found in a study of blood T cell repertoires in COVID-19. The wider study: Donors in the United States, Italy and Spain gave samples during acute or convalescent COVID-19. The analysed material was cDNA or gDNA that came from T cells, B-cell-depleted T cells, or PBMCs.

The V and J ends lost 8 bases and 10 bases, in that order; junction bases with no gene match: 8. Germline CDR1 reads MNHEY; CDR2 reads SMNVEV (reference sequence). This CDR3 contains 13 residues. In the study's own analysis: Amplified reference gene primers provided the basis for estimating nucleated cell counts. Assay: immunoSEQ multiplex PCR; the TCRdb copy retains only in-frame clones and omits some. V and J calls and clone size come straight from that table; D and trimming were deduced from the DNA. The data show tens of thousands of clones, more than 65% seen once. The chain recombines TRBV27 with TRBJ1-6, with 7 bases lining up with TRBD1. The clonotype originates from a man aged 55 to 70 with acute or convalescent COVID-19. Sequencing was performed on peripheral blood. DNA of the CDR3: TGTGCCAGCTCGGGACAGAACTTCTCACCCCTCCACTTT. Translated, it gives CASSGQNFSPLHF.